These 27 T cell receptor beta chains originate from one sample sequenced in a study of graft-versus-host responses after intestinal transplantation. Sequenced by immunoSEQ multiplex PCR; TCRdb stores in-frame clones only, minus some. The table lists 8,000 or so clones, around a third of them singletons, with 2% to 2.5% in the top ten. Each mixed lymphocyte reaction held 200,000 CFSE-labeled responders and 200,000 irradiated violet-dye-labeled stimulators. The sequencing used alloreactive CD8+ T cells from a mixed lymphocyte reaction culture, collected before intestinal transplant. This sample's subset: CFSE-low proliferating T cells sorted from approximately 6-day pre-transplant mixed lymphocyte reaction (GvH or HvG direction). Every receptor here comes from a human patient who received an intestinal transplant.

V usage is TRBV5-6 and J usage is TRBJ2-1, with a possible D match to TRBD1 (5 bases). The CDR3 loop spans 17 amino acids. Trimming shortened V by 0 bases and J by 6 bases, and 19 bases separated the two germline ends. Germline V gene sequence: CDR1 SGHDT, CDR2 YYEEEE. The DNA of the CDR3 is TGTGCCAGCAGCTTGGCCCTGGGGCGAAATACCTTCAATGAGCAGTTCTTC. As protein: CASSLALGRNTFNEQFF.

This rearrangement joins TRBV6-6 to TRBJ2-7, with TRBD1 matching 7 bases. With 0 bases clipped from V and 3 bases from J, the junction kept 5 bases outside the gene matches. Germline V lookup: CDR1 MNHNY, CDR2 SVGAGI (reference sequence). This CDR3 has 15 residues. The CDR3 is CASSYSRDSHYEQYF. CDR3 coding DNA: TGTGCCAGCAGTTACTCGAGGGACAGCCACTACGAGCAGTACTTC.

This clone is medium-sized within its sample. The chain recombines TRBV7-8 with TRBJ1-5; D is perhaps TRBD1 (6 bases). V was pared by 1 base and J by 0 bases, with 13 bases between. Germline CDR1 and CDR2: SGHVS and FQNEAQ. This CDR3 is 17 amino acids long. DNA for the CDR3: TGTGCCAGCAGCTTAGAAGGGGGACCATATAGCAATCAGCCCCAGCATTTT. Its protein product is CASSLEGGPYSNQPQHF.

V is TRBV6-1 and J is TRBJ1-5; a weak D match, TRBD1 (6 bases). Germline CDR1 and CDR2: MNHNS and SASEGT. The CDR3 is 14 amino acids. The V end was cut by 6 bases, the J end by 8 bases, with 17 bases between. CDR3 DNA sequence: TGTGCCAGCAGGTCGACAGGTTTGAGGGAGCCCCAGCATTTT. Translating it yields CASRSTGLREPQHF.

The rearrangement uses TRBV27 and TRBJ2-7, with 8 bases matching TRBD1. The V and J ends lost 4 bases and 3 bases, in that order; junction bases with no gene match: 8. Germline loops: CDR1 MNHEY, CDR2 SMNVEV (reference sequence). The CDR3 is made up of 15 amino acids. The chain's CDR3 is CASSSTGAIIYEQYF. CDR3 bases: TGTGCCAGCAGTTCGACAGGGGCCATCATCTACGAGCAGTACTTC.

In its sample, this clone was seen a few times. The chain recombines TRBV25-1 with TRBJ1-6; D possibly corresponds to TRBD1 (5 bases). The CDR3 contains 14 residues. The germline CDR1 and CDR2 sequences are MGHDK and SYGVNS. V was clipped by 7 bases and J by 7 bases, with 14 bases between them. CDR3 sequence reads: CASNIRGGNSPLHF. As DNA, the CDR3 is TGTGCCAGCAATATCCGGGGGGGGAATTCACCCCTCCACTTT. Based on the CDR3 plus reference TRBV25-1 and TRBJ1-6, the full variable domain is EADIYQTPRYLVIGTGKKITLECSQTMGHDKMYWYQQDPGMELHLIHYSYGVNSTEKGDLSSESTVSRIRTEHFPLTLESARPSHTSQYLCASNIRGGNSPLHFGNGTRLTVT.

The V call is TRBV10-3, the J call TRBJ2-7, with 8 bases identical to TRBD1. This CDR3 comprises 14 residues. V trimming: 4 bases; J trimming: 1 base; junction bases outside the gene matches: 3. From germline, CDR1 is ENHRY and CDR2 SYGVKD. The CDR3 protein is CAISVGTGSYEQYF. The CDR3 nucleotides read TGTGCCATCAGTGTCGGGACAGGTTCCTACGAGCAGTACTTC.

The chain is built from TRBV27 and TRBJ2-7; D is undetermined. Germline V gene data show CDR1 as MNHEY and CDR2 as SMNVEV (reference sequence). Trimming pared 6 bases from V and 3 bases from J, leaving 6 bases between. The CDR3 is 11 residues long. The DNA for the CDR3 is TGTGCCAGCAGGACTGGCTACGAGCAGTACTTC. Amino acids: CASRTGYEQYF.

This clone was seen a handful of times. This chain joins TRBV7-9 and TRBJ2-7; 9 bases fit TRBD1. Germline CDR1 reads SEHNR; CDR2 reads FQNEAQ (reference sequence). Germline trimming cut 0 bases from V and 4 bases from J; bases unmatched to any gene: 1. The CDR3 is 14 residues long. The CDR3 bases are TGTGCCAGCAGCTTAGCGGGACAGGGTTACGAGCAGTACTTC. Translated, it gives CASSLAGQGYEQYF.

This clone was seen a few times. The V gene is TRBV6-6, the J gene TRBJ1-1, with D unresolved. The V end lost 2 bases, the J end lost 5 bases, and 9 bases lay between the germline ends. This CDR3 is 13 amino acids long. In germline, CDR1 is MNHNY, CDR2 SVGAGI (reference sequence). CDR3 loop: CASSYTGGTEAFF. The CDR3 coding sequence is TGTGCCAGCAGTTACACCGGTGGTACTGAAGCTTTCTTT.

The chain recombines TRBV4-2 with TRBJ2-7, with D unresolved. The CDR3 is made up of 14 amino acids. Germline lookup yields CDR1 LGHNA and CDR2 YNFKEQ. The V end was cut by 3 bases, the J end by 2 bases, with 11 bases between. The CDR3 DNA sequence: TGTGCCAGCAGCCATAGGCCGACAACCTACGAGCAGTACTTC. Encoded protein: CASSHRPTTYEQYF.

This clone was counted only a few times. The chain joins TRBV5-4 to TRBJ2-1, with 7 bases that match TRBD2. CDR1 SGHNT and CDR2 YYREEE come from the germline V gene (reference sequence). V lost 0 bases to trimming and J lost 2 bases; unmatched junction nucleotides: 11. The CDR3 extends over 18 amino acids. The CDR3 DNA is TGTGCCAGCAGCTTGGCCTTTGCGGGAGAATCAACCTACAATGAGCAGTTCTTC. This encodes CASSLAFAGESTYNEQFF.

In DNA, the CDR3 is TGTGCCTGGGCGACAATTAACACCGGGGAGCTGTTTTTT. Translating it yields CAWATINTGELFF. The rearrangement uses TRBV30 and TRBJ2-2, with D unclear. V shed 5 bases and J shed 2 bases, with 9 bases lying between them. The CDR3 has 13 amino acids. From germline, CDR1 is GTSNPN and CDR2 SVGIG (reference sequence). Drawing the rest from reference TRBV30 and TRBJ2-2, the complete variable domain is SQTIHQWPATLVQPVGSPLSLECTVEGTSNPNLYWYRQAAGRGLQLLFYSVGIGQISSEVPQNLSASRPQDRQFILSSKKLLLSDSGFYLCAWATINTGELFFGEGSRLTVL.

This rearrangement joins TRBV10-1 to TRBJ2-1, with D perhaps matching TRBD2 (6 bases). Germline V gene data show CDR1 as WNHNN and CDR2 as SYGVQD (reference sequence). V lost 3 bases to trimming and J lost 7 bases, with 16 bases between them. CDR3 length: 15 residues. This CDR3 reads CASSEGAGYGNEQFF. CDR3 sequence (DNA): TGCGCCAGCAGTGAAGGCGCGGGGTACGGGAATGAGCAGTTCTTC.

This rearrangement joins TRBV19 to TRBJ2-7, with D perhaps TRBD1 (6 bases). Germline CDR1 LNHDA, CDR2 SQIVND (reference sequence). CDR3 size: 15 residues. The V end lost 3 bases, the J end lost 2 bases, and 14 bases lay between the germline ends. CDR3 loop: CASSMFGQSPYEQYF. In DNA, the CDR3 is TGTGCCAGTAGTATGTTCGGACAGTCCCCCTACGAGCAGTACTTC.

This clone is medium-sized. The gene calls are TRBV19 and TRBJ2-7; maybe TRBD1 (6 bases). This CDR3 is built from 12 residues. V was shortened by 4 bases and J by 4 bases, with 8 bases between the two germline ends. Looked up from germline, CDR1 is LNHDA and CDR2 is SQIVND (reference sequence). This chain's CDR3 is CASSKTGYEQYF. The CDR3 nucleotides are TGTGCCAGTAGTAAGACAGGTTACGAGCAGTACTTC.

The chain recombines TRBV18 with TRBJ2-3; 9 bases are a match to TRBD2. Germline V CDR1 and CDR2: KGHSH, LQKENI. V gave up 1 base and J gave up 4 bases; unmatched junction bases: 9. This CDR3 has 17 amino acids. CDR3 bases: TGTGCCAGCTCACCACGATTTGGGACTAGCTCGGCAGATACGCAGTATTTT. As protein: CASSPRFGTSSADTQYF.

This clone has a handful of counts. This chain joins TRBV10-3 and TRBJ2-7; tentative D call: TRBD1 (6 bases). CDR1 ENHRY and CDR2 SYGVKD come from the germline V gene. The CDR3 runs to 13 residues. V gave up 6 bases and J gave up 3 bases, with 12 bases separating them. Here the CDR3 DNA reads TGTGCCATCAGCGACGGACAGCTCTACGAGCAGTACTTC. It yields the protein CAISDGQLYEQYF.

In its sample, this clone is medium-sized. The V gene is TRBV10-3, the J gene TRBJ2-7, with a tentative D call TRBD2 (6 bases). This CDR3 spans 16 amino acids. Trimming removed 0 bases at V and 1 base at J, with 13 bases between. Germline values: CDR1 ENHRY, CDR2 SYGVKD. DNA for the CDR3: TGTGCCATCAGTGAGTCAATCGACGGGGGTTCCTACGAGCAGTACTTC. Translation gives CAISESIDGGSYEQYF.

Turning to this clone: Other DNA variants within this sample encode the same CDR3. This chain connects TRBV2 to TRBJ2-7; maybe TRBD2 (5 bases). V lost 5 bases and J 2 bases, leaving 10 bases between the germline ends. The CDR3 is made up of 13 amino acids. Looked up from germline, CDR1 is SNHLY and CDR2 is FYNNEI. CDR3 in amino acids: CASSWERTYEQYF. The CDR3 DNA reads as TGTGCCAGCAGTTGGGAGCGGACCTACGAGCAGTACTTC.

CDR3: CASSGTGGDYGYTF. CDR3 coding DNA: TGTGCCAGCAGCGGGACAGGGGGCGACTATGGCTACACCTTC. The chain couples TRBV9 to TRBJ1-2; TRBD1 aligns across 11 bases. Germline V gene lookup returns CDR1 SGDLS and CDR2 YYNGEE. The length of the CDR3 is 14 residues. Trimming at V came to 3 bases and at J to 3 bases, leaving 1 base not matched to a gene.

This CDR3 is CASSASGSSYNEQFF. Written as DNA, the CDR3 is TGTGCCAGCAGCGCTAGCGGGAGCTCCTACAATGAGCAGTTCTTC. The chain uses TRBV7-9 and TRBJ2-1; 10 bases fit TRBD2. V was pared by 5 bases and J by 0 bases, with 1 base of the junction left unmatched. The CDR3 contains 15 residues. CDR1 SEHNR and CDR2 FQNEAQ come from the germline V gene (reference sequence).

The V and J genes are TRBV11-3 and TRBJ2-5; D unclear. The V gene's germline CDR1 is SGHNT and CDR2 YENEEA. V lost 1 base to trimming and J lost 5 bases, with 14 bases between them. The CDR3 consists of 15 residues. The CDR3 nucleotides read TGTGCCAGCAGCTTAGGGTACAGCCTGTGGGAGACCCAGTACTTC. Translation gives CASSLGYSLWETQYF.

The chain is built from TRBV5-1 and TRBJ2-7, with D possibly matching TRBD1 (6 bases). This CDR3 is 15 amino acids long. Trimming left V 0 bases short and J 2 bases short, with 12 bases between. Germline loops: CDR1 SGHRS, CDR2 YFSETQ. The CDR3 reads CASSLEGQGPYEQYF. CDR3 in DNA: TGCGCCAGCAGCTTGGAAGGGCAGGGGCCCTACGAGCAGTACTTC.

The chain combines TRBV5-1 with TRBJ1-5; no clear D. The CDR3 sequence is 13 residues long. With 4 bases removed from V and 0 bases from J, the gap between germline ends came to 5 bases. The V gene's germline CDR1 is SGHRS and CDR2 YFSETQ. In DNA form, the CDR3 reads TGCGCCAGCAGCACTTATAGCAATCAGCCCCAGCATTTT. Its protein product is CASSTYSNQPQHF.

The chain links TRBV4-2 to TRBJ1-2; D call uncertain. This CDR3 region has 14 residues. Germline values: CDR1 LGHNA, CDR2 YNFKEQ. Trimming pared 0 bases from V and 3 bases from J, leaving 8 bases between. The DNA for the CDR3 is TGTGCCAGCAGCCAAGATCTCGCGGACTATGGCTACACCTTC. Protein product: CASSQDLADYGYTF.

The rearrangement joins TRBV28 to TRBJ2-3, with 11 bases aligning to TRBD2. This CDR3 spans 17 amino acids. Germline loops: CDR1 MDHEN, CDR2 SYDVKM. Trimming cost V 4 bases and J 4 bases; bases outside gene matches: 10. The CDR3 DNA reads as TGTGCCAGCAGTTCCCCTATAGCGGGAGGGCCCCCAGATACGCAGTATTTT. Translation: CASSSPIAGGPPDTQYF.